The 30 T cell receptor beta chains listed next were all sequenced from one sample in a study of blood T cell repertoires in COVID-19. The data were produced by immunoSEQ multiplex PCR, yet TCRdb's version contains in-frame clones alone and is incomplete. The sample carries about 320,000 clones, around 86% recorded once. The sample consisted of PBMCs or T cells enriched from blood (not recorded which). All receptors come from a man aged 60 to 75 who had recovered from COVID-19.

The rearrangement joins TRBV18 to TRBJ1-3, with D perhaps TRBD1 (6 bases). This CDR3 has 18 residues. The V gene lost 6 bases and the J gene lost 0 bases, with 21 bases spanning the gap. Germline CDR1 and CDR2: KGHSH and LQKENI. As DNA, the CDR3 is TGTGCCAGCTCGCCCTTGTCGCGACAGGCGAACTCTGGAAACACCATATATTTT. It codes for CASSPLSRQANSGNTIYF.

The chain recombines TRBV4-3 with TRBJ1-4; TRBD1 matches at 9 bases. The germline CDR1 and CDR2 sequences are LGHNA and YSLEER. The CDR3 covers 15 residues. J was trimmed by 8 bases and V by 4 bases; bases with no gene match: 8. CDR3 loop: CASSRRTGVGEKLFF. DNA of the CDR3: TGCGCCAGCAGCCGAAGGACAGGGGTTGGGGAAAAACTGTTTTTT.

The rearrangement links TRBV5-8 to TRBJ2-7; D may be TRBD2 (5 bases). The germline V gene encodes CDR1 SGHTS and CDR2 YDEGEE. The CDR3 totals 15 residues. Deletions cut 4 bases from V and 3 bases from J, with 17 bases between. CDR3 region: CASSPPQPGYYEQYF. CDR3 DNA: TGTGCCAGCAGCCCACCCCAGCCGGGATACTACGAGCAGTACTTC.

The gene calls are TRBV4-2 and TRBJ2-7; TRBD2 aligns across 11 bases. This CDR3 is built from 15 residues. Trimming at V came to 4 bases and at J to 6 bases, leaving 8 bases not matched to a gene. Germline loops: CDR1 LGHNA, CDR2 YNFKEQ. This CDR3 is CASSLRTSGSSEQYF. CDR3 DNA: TGTGCCAGCAGCCTTAGAACTAGCGGGAGTTCCGAGCAGTACTTC.

Points on this clone: One end of the junction does not line up with germline, which may come from a read error. V is TRBV3-1 (or the pseudogene TRBV3-2) and J is TRBJ1-5; D is unclear. The germline gives CDR1 LGHDT, CDR2 YNNKEL (reference sequence). The CDR3 has 13 residues. The CDR3 reads CASSQAYNQPQHF. For the CDR3, the DNA is TGTGCTAGCAGCCAAGCGTACAATCAGCCCCAGCATTTT.

The chain is built from TRBV7-3 and TRBJ2-1; 8 bases agree with TRBD1. Germline V gives CDR1 SGHTA, CDR2 FQGTGA. The CDR3 sequence is 14 residues long. The V segment lost 2 bases and the J segment 7 bases; nucleotides outside the gene matches: 4. The DNA for the CDR3 is TGTGCCAGCAGCTTAGGACAGGGCCTTAATGAGCAGTTCTTC. This translates into CASSLGQGLNEQFF.

This clone was recorded once. This sequence joins TRBV19 and TRBJ2-3, with a tentative D call TRBD2 (5 bases). This CDR3 is 15 amino acids long. Trimming removed 3 bases at V and 0 bases at J, with 10 bases between. Germline V CDR1 and CDR2: LNHDA, SQIVND (reference sequence). The DNA for the CDR3 is TGTGCCAGTAGTATTCGGACGGGGAGCACAGATACGCAGTATTTT. Translated: CASSIRTGSTDTQYF. The full variable domain, rest sourced from reference TRBV19 and TRBJ2-3, is DGGITQSPKYLFRKEGQNVTLSCEQNLNHDAMYWYRQDPGQGLRLIYYSQIVNDFQKGDIAEGYSVSREKKESFPLTVTSAQKNPTAFYLCASSIRTGSTDTQYFGPGTRLTVL.

The chain couples TRBV6-1 to TRBJ2-5; possible D gene TRBD1, 5 bases. Trimming took 2 bases from V and 5 from J, leaving 15 bases between them. The CDR3 contains 15 residues. The V gene's germline CDR1 is MNHNS and CDR2 SASEGT. The CDR3 sequence is CASSELARVYETQYF. The CDR3 nucleotides read TGTGCCAGCAGTGAATTGGCCAGGGTTTACGAGACCCAGTACTTC.

The chain employs TRBV9 and TRBJ1-6; D remains unclear. Germline V gene lookup returns CDR1 SGDLS and CDR2 YYNGEE. The length of the CDR3 is 15 residues. V lost 2 bases to trimming and J lost 2 bases, with 8 bases between them. CDR3 residues: CASSVVGTYNSPLHF. The CDR3, as DNA: TGTGCCAGCAGCGTTGTGGGCACCTATAATTCACCCCTCCACTTT.

The rearrangement uses TRBV9 and TRBJ1-3, with 12 positions matching TRBD1. CDR1 is SGDLS and CDR2 is YYNGEE in the germline V gene. Germline trimming cut 0 bases from V and 4 bases from J; bases unmatched to any gene: 2. This CDR3 contains 16 residues. The DNA for the CDR3 is TGTGCCAGCAGCGTAGTGGGACAGGGGGCAGGAAACACCATATATTTT. It encodes CASSVVGQGAGNTIYF.

The chain joins TRBV29-1 to TRBJ1-1; D not resolved. The CDR3 contains 12 residues. Trimming shortened V by 7 bases and J by 5 bases, and 14 bases separated the two germline ends. Germline-derived CDR1 and CDR2 are SQVTM and ANQGSEA. In DNA form, the CDR3 reads TGCAGCGCCTGGTCCCCGGGAACTGAAGCTTTCTTT. Encoded protein: CSAWSPGTEAFF.

The chain couples TRBV14 to TRBJ1-1, with D tentatively TRBD1 (5 bases). Looked up from germline, CDR1 is SGHDN and CDR2 is FVKESK. The germline V and J ends were trimmed by 0 bases and 4 bases, with 15 bases remaining between them. This CDR3 spans 16 amino acids. The CDR3 bases are TGTGCCAGCAGCCAAGAGGGGGGGTTCCGGGTCACTGAAGCTTTCTTT. Protein: CASSQEGGFRVTEAFF.

V and J are TRBV4-2 and TRBJ1-1, with D possibly being TRBD1 (6 bases). V lost 0 bases to trimming and J lost 3 bases, with 11 bases between them. In germline, CDR1 is LGHNA, CDR2 YNFKEQ. This CDR3 is built from 15 residues. The CDR3 bases are TGTGCCAGCAGCCAAGAAGACAGGCGGTACACTGAAGCTTTCTTT. It is translated as CASSQEDRRYTEAFF.

The CDR3 nucleotides read TGTGCCAGCAGAGTCGGGAGAGCAGCTAACTATGGCTACACCTTC. It specifies CASRVGRAANYGYTF. The rearrangement joins TRBV5-4 to TRBJ1-2; no definite D call. The CDR3 loop spans 15 amino acids. V dropped 5 bases and J dropped 0 bases, with 14 bases sitting between them. Germline V gives CDR1 SGHNT, CDR2 YYREEE (reference sequence).

This chain uses TRBV6-5 with TRBJ1-2; D unresolved. CDR3 length: 14 amino acids. Trimming pared 7 bases from V and 4 bases from J, leaving 16 bases between. Germline CDR1 and CDR2: MNHEY and SVGAGI. CDR3 sequence (DNA): TGTGCCAGCACCCCCGTGTCCGCGGGCTATGGCTACACCTTC. Its translation: CASTPVSAGYGYTF.

The rearrangement uses TRBV4-3 and TRBJ2-1; TRBD1 matches 10 bases. Trimming at V came to 0 bases and at J to 7 bases, leaving 6 bases not matched to a gene. Germline V gene lookup returns CDR1 LGHNA and CDR2 YSLEER. The length of the CDR3 is 16 residues. The DNA of the CDR3 is TGCGCCAGCAGCCAAGATTGGACAGGGGGTGTGAATGAGCAGTTCTTC. Residues: CASSQDWTGGVNEQFF.

The rearrangement uses TRBV3-1 (or the pseudogene TRBV3-2) and TRBJ2-2; no clear D gene. The CDR3 is made up of 12 amino acids. Between the trimmed V and J ends, which lost 4 bases and 5 bases, there was a span of 5 bases. From germline, CDR1 is LGHDT and CDR2 YNNKEL (reference sequence). The CDR3 loop reads CASSRGTGELFF. The CDR3 DNA sequence: TGTGCCAGCAGCCGAGGAACCGGGGAGCTGTTTTTT.

This clone has only one observation. The chain is built from TRBV7-8 and TRBJ1-6; 11 bases fit TRBD1. V shed 5 bases and J 1 base; nucleotides not matched to a gene: 7. Per the germline V gene, CDR1 is SGHVS and CDR2 is FQNEAQ. The CDR3 spans 18 residues. The CDR3 nucleotides are TGTGCCAGCAGCATCATGGGGACAGGGGGTTCCTATAATTCACCCCTCCACTTT. Amino acid sequence: CASSIMGTGGSYNSPLHF. Full variable domain (outside the CDR3, taken from reference TRBV7-8 and TRBJ1-6): GAGVSQSPRYKVAKRGQDVALRCDPISGHVSLFWYQQALGQGPEFLTYFQNEAQLDKSGLPSDRFFAERPEGSVSTLKIQRTQQEDSAVYLCASSIMGTGGSYNSPLHFGNGTRLTVT.

The chain is built from TRBV28 and TRBJ2-7; maybe TRBD2 (6 bases). The CDR3 spans 15 residues. Deletions cut 5 bases from V and 0 bases from J, with 14 bases between. Germline values: CDR1 MDHEN, CDR2 SYDVKM. The CDR3 loop is CASSPLAGSSYEQYF. CDR3 DNA sequence: TGTGCCAGCAGTCCCCTTGCCGGGAGCTCCTACGAGCAGTACTTC.

The J gene is TRBJ2-1, the V gene TRBV19, with 13 bases fitting TRBD2. J lost 4 bases, V lost 0 bases, and 6 bases had no gene match. The CDR3 length is 18 residues. The germline gives CDR1 LNHDA, CDR2 SQIVND (reference sequence). CDR3 DNA: TGTGCCAGTAGTATAGATATACCGGGACTAGCGGGATACAATGAGCAGTTCTTC. Amino acid sequence: CASSIDIPGLAGYNEQFF.

CDR3 sequence: CATSRGDRGHNQPQHF. In nucleotides, the CDR3 is TGTGCCACCAGCAGGGGAGACAGGGGGCACAATCAGCCCCAGCATTTT. The chain is built from TRBV15 and TRBJ1-5; 10 bases are a match to TRBD1. CDR3 size: 16 residues. The V segment lost 3 bases and the J segment 3 bases; nucleotides outside the gene matches: 5. The germline gives CDR1 LNHNV, CDR2 YYDKDF (reference sequence).

The V gene is TRBV5-6, the J gene TRBJ2-7; 7 bases agree with TRBD1. This CDR3 is built from 19 residues. Trimming removed 3 bases from V and 3 bases from J; junction bases left unmatched: 21. Germline V gene lookup returns CDR1 SGHDT and CDR2 YYEEEE. CDR3 nucleotides: TGTGCCAGCAGCTCGGTATCCAACAGGGGCCGTTCCCTAGGCTACGAGCAGTACTTC. This sequence encodes CASSSVSNRGRSLGYEQYF.

This clone was seen only once. This chain joins TRBV6-1 and TRBJ2-7; D possibly corresponds to TRBD2 (7 bases). This CDR3 contains 16 residues. In germline, CDR1 is MNHNS, CDR2 SASEGT. The V gene lost 4 bases and the J gene lost 1 base, with 17 bases spanning the gap. In DNA, the CDR3 is TGTGCCAGCAGTGGTGAGGGGGGGGCTGATTCCTACGAGCAGTACTTC. It yields the protein CASSGEGGADSYEQYF.

The chain couples TRBV24-1 to TRBJ2-3, with D perhaps matching TRBD1 (6 bases). The V and J ends lost 12 bases and 2 bases respectively, with 11 bases between them. CDR1 KGHDR and CDR2 SFDVKD come from the germline V gene. This CDR3 comprises 12 residues. CDR3 in DNA: TGTGCCGTACAGGGTTCCACAGATACGCAGTATTTT. It encodes CAVQGSTDTQYF.

The chain recombines TRBV14 with TRBJ2-5; D possibly corresponds to TRBD2 (5 bases). There are 16 residues in the CDR3. Trimming took off 1 base at V and 0 bases at J, with 12 bases between the two ends. The germline V gene has CDR1 SGHDN and CDR2 FVKESK. CDR3 protein: CASSQGPGENQETQYF. The CDR3 DNA sequence: TGTGCCAGCAGCCAAGGGCCCGGGGAAAACCAAGAGACCCAGTACTTC. The full variable domain, its missing parts supplied by reference TRBV14 and TRBJ2-5, is EAGVTQFPSHSVIEKGQTVTLRCDPISGHDNLYWYRRVMGKEIKFLLHFVKESKQDESGMPNNRFLAERTGGTYSTLKVQPAELEDSGVYFCASSQGPGENQETQYFGPGTRLLVL.

V is TRBV21-1 and J is TRBJ2-1; TRBD2 was called by the table and not checked on the DNA. TRBV21-1 is marked as a pseudogene. The CDR3 runs 16 residues. The CDR3 DNA reads as TGTGCCAGCAGTCAGGATCGACTAGCGGGAGTGAGTGAGCAGTTCTTC. This translates into CASSQDRLAGVSEQFF.

The rearrangement links TRBV24-1 to TRBJ1-5, with D hard to call. The germline CDR1 and CDR2 sequences are KGHDR and SFDVKD. With 4 bases removed from V and 3 bases from J, the gap between germline ends came to 9 bases. The CDR3 covers 14 residues. CDR3 bases: TGTGCCACCAGTGACCGACGACTCAATCAGCCCCAGCATTTT. It codes for CATSDRRLNQPQHF.

The gene calls are TRBV5-8 and TRBJ2-1; D unclear. Germline CDR1 SGHTS, CDR2 YDEGEE. The V and J ends lost 0 bases and 3 bases respectively, with 4 bases between them. This CDR3 is built from 13 residues. The CDR3 is CASSLGSYNEQFF. The CDR3 coding sequence is TGTGCCAGCAGCTTGGGTAGCTACAATGAGCAGTTCTTC.

The V and J genes are TRBV7-9 and TRBJ1-1; no clear D. The germline V gene has CDR1 SEHNR and CDR2 FQNEAQ (reference sequence). Trimming took off 7 bases at V and 2 bases at J, with 11 bases between the two ends. The length of the CDR3 is 13 residues. The CDR3 loop reads CASNPTVNTEAFF. CDR3 coding DNA: TGTGCCAGCAACCCAACGGTTAACACTGAAGCTTTCTTT. Together with reference TRBV7-9 and TRBJ1-1, the CDR3 gives the full variable domain: DTGVSQNPRHKITKRGQNVTFRCDPISEHNRLYWYRQTLGQGPEFLTYFQNEAQLEKSRLLSDRFSAERPKGSFSTLEIQRTEQGDSAMYLCASNPTVNTEAFFGQGTRLTVV.

The chain is built from TRBV24-1 and TRBJ2-3; TRBD1 agrees at 8 bases. V lost 3 bases and J lost 4; bases outside the gene matches: 5. The CDR3 loop spans 15 amino acids. Germline values: CDR1 KGHDR, CDR2 SFDVKD. Here the CDR3 DNA reads TGTGCCACCAGTGATATGACAGGGGCATCAGATACGCAGTATTTT. Translated, it gives CATSDMTGASDTQYF.